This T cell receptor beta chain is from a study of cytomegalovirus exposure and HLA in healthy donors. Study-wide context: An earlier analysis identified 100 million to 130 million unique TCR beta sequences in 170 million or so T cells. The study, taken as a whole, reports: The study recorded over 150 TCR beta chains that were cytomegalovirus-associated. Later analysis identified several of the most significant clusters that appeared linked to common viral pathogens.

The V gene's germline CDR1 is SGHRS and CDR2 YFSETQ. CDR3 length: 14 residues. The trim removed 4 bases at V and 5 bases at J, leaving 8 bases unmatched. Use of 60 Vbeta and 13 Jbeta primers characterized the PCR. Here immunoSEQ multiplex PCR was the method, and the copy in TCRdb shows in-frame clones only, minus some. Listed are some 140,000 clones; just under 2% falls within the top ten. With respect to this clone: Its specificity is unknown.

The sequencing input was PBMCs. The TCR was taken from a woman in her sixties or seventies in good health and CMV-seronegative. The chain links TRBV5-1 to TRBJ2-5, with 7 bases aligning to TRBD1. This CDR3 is CASSPNRGLETQYF. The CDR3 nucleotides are TGCGCCAGCAGCCCCAACAGGGGTTTGGAGACCCAGTACTTC. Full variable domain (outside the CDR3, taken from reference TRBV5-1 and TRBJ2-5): KAGVTQTPRYLIKTRGQQVTLSCSPISGHRSVSWYQQTPGQGLQFLFEYFSETQRNKGNFPGRFSGRQFSNSRSEMNVSTLELGDSALYLCASSPNRGLETQYFGPGTRLLVL.